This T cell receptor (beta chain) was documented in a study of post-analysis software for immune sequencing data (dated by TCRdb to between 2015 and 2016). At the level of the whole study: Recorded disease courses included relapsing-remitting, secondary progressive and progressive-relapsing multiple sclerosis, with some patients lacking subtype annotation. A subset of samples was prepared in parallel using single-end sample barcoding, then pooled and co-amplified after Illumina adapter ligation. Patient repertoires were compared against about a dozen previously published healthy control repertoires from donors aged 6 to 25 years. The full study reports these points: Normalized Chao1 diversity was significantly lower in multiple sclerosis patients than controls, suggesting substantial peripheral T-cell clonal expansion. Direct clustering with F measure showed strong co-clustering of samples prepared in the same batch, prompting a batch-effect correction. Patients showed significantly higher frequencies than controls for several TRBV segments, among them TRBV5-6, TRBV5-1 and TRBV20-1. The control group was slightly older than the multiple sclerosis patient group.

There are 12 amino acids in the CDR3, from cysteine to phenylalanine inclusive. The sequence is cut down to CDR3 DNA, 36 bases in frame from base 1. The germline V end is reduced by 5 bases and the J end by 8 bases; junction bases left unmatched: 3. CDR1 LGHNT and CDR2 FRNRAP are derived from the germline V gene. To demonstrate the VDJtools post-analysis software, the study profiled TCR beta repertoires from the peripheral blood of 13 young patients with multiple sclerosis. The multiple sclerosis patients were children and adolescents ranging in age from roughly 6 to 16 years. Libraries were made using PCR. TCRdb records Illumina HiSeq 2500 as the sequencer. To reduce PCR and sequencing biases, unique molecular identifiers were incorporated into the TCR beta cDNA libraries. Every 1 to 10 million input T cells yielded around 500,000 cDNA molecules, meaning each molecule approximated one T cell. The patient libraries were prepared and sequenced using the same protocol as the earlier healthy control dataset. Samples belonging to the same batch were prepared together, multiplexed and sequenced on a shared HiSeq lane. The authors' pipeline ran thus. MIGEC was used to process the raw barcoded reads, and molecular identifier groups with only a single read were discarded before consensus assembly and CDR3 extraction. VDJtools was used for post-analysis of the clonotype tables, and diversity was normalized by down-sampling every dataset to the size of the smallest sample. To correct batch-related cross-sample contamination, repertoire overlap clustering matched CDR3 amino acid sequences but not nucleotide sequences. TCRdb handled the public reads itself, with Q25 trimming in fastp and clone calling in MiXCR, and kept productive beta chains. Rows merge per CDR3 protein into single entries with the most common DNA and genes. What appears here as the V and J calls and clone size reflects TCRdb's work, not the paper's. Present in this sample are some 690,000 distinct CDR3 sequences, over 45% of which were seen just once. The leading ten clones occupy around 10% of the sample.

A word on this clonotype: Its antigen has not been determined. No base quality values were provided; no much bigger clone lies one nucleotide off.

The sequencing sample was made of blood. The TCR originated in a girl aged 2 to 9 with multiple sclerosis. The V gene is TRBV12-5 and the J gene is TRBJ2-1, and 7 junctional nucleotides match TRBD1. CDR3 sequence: CASGITGDEQFF. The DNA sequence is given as TGTGCTAGTGGTATAACAGGGGATGAGCAGTTCTTC. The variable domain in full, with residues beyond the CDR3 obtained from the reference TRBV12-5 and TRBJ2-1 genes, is DARVTQTPRHKVTEMGQEVTMRCQPILGHNTVFWYRQTMMQGLELLAYFRNRAPLDDSGMPKDRFSAEMPDATLATLKIQPSEPRDSAVYFCASGITGDEQFFGPGTRLTVL.